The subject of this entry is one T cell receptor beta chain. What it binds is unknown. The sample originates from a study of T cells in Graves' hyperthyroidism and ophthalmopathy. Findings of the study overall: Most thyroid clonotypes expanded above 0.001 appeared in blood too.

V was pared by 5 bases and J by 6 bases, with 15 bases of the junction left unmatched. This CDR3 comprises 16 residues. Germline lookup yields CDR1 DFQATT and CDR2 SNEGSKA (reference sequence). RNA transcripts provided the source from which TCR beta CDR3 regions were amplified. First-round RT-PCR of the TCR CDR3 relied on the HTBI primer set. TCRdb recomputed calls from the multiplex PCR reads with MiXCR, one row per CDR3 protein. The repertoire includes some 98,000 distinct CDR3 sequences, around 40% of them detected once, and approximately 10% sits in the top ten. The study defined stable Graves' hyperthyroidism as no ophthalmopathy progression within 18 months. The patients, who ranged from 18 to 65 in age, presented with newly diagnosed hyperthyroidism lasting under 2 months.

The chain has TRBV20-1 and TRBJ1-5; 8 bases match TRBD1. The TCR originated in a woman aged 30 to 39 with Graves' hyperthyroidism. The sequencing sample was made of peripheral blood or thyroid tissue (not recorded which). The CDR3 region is CSARGQTGAGGQPQHF. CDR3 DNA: TGCAGTGCTCGCGGACAGACAGGGGCGGGTGGTCAGCCCCAGCATTTT.